These 21 T cell receptor beta chains originate from one sample sequenced in a study of PD-1 blockade in mismatch repair-deficient tumors. TCRdb's table, derived via immunoSEQ multiplex PCR, lists solely in-frame clones and lacks some. The table shows about 120,000 clones, with 86% occurring only once. The input for sequencing was peripheral blood, taken 44 weeks after starting pembrolizumab. The origin of the receptors is an adult with mismatch repair-deficient cancer.

The V gene is TRBV11-2, the J gene TRBJ2-4; 9 bases fit TRBD1. There are 17 residues in the CDR3. V lost 5 bases, J lost 8 bases, and 16 bases stayed unmatched. Germline CDR1 reads SGHAT; CDR2 reads FQNNGV. The CDR3 loop reads CASSLRRPGQGSDIQYF. In DNA, the CDR3 is TGTGCCAGCAGCCTCAGGCGTCCGGGACAGGGATCGGACATTCAGTACTTC. Combining the CDR3 with reference TRBV11-2 and TRBJ2-4 gives the whole variable domain EAGVAQSPRYKIIEKRQSVAFWCNPISGHATLYWYQQILGQGPKLLIQFQNNGVVDDSQLPKDRFSAERLKGVDSTLKIQPAKLEDSAVYLCASSLRRPGQGSDIQYFGAGTRLSVL.

V gene TRBV6-1 combines with J gene TRBJ2-1; D possibly corresponds to TRBD1 (5 bases). V shed 4 bases and J shed 7 bases, with 23 bases lying between them. CDR3 length: 17 amino acids. Germline-derived CDR1 and CDR2 are MNHNS and SASEGT. The CDR3 sequence: CASSASSLGQGRNEQFF. The CDR3 region has the DNA TGTGCCAGCAGTGCCAGCAGCCTGGGGCAGGGCAGGAATGAGCAGTTCTTC.

The V call is TRBV13, the J call TRBJ1-2; D gene uncertain. V was trimmed by 3 bases and J by 6 bases, leaving 5 bases between them. This CDR3 spans 11 amino acids. Germline V lookup: CDR1 PRHDT, CDR2 FYEKMQ (reference sequence). CDR3 region: CASSFKDGYTF. In DNA form, the CDR3 reads TGTGCCAGCAGCTTCAAAGATGGCTACACCTTC.

The J gene is TRBJ1-2, the V gene TRBV30; no reliable D call. Deletions cut 0 bases from V and 8 bases from J, with 13 bases between. Germline-derived CDR1 and CDR2 are GTSNPN and SVGIG (reference sequence). The CDR3 is 13 amino acids. CDR3 DNA sequence: TGTGCCTGGAGTGTAGCGTCACGGGCCGGCTACACCTTC. It codes for CAWSVASRAGYTF.

V and J are TRBV19 and TRBJ2-7; TRBD1 aligns across 7 bases. The CDR3 totals 13 residues. Germline lookup yields CDR1 LNHDA and CDR2 SQIVND (reference sequence). The trim removed 6 bases at V and 3 bases at J, leaving 5 bases unmatched. CDR3: CASSPGTDYEQYF. The CDR3, as DNA: TGTGCCAGTAGCCCCGGGACAGACTACGAGCAGTACTTC.

In its sample, this clone was seen a few times. This chain links TRBV5-8 with TRBJ2-3, with 10 bases matching TRBD2. The V and J ends lost 0 bases and 6 bases, in that order; junction bases with no gene match: 13. The length of the CDR3 is 18 residues. The germline CDR1 and CDR2 sequences are SGHTS and YDEGEE. The CDR3 here is CASSLAEREGNYWDTQYF. As DNA, the CDR3 is TGTGCCAGCAGCTTGGCTGAGCGGGAGGGCAATTATTGGGATACGCAGTATTTT.

Turning to this clone: A much more abundant neighbour one base away suggests this may be a read error. This chain uses TRBV6-5 with TRBJ2-7; TRBD1 aligns across 7 bases. V was pared by 5 bases and J by 2 bases, with 3 bases of the junction left unmatched. Germline lookup yields CDR1 MNHEY and CDR2 SVGAGI. The CDR3 is 13 residues long. The CDR3 nucleotides are TGTGCCAGCAGTCCTACAGGGGCCTACGAGCAGTACTTC. Translated, it gives CASSPTGAYEQYF.

This chain joins TRBV4-3 and TRBJ2-3; the match to TRBD2 covers 12 bases. Germline V gene data show CDR1 as LGHNA and CDR2 as YSLEER. The length of the CDR3 is 15 residues. Trimming removed 4 bases from V and 5 bases from J; junction bases left unmatched: 4. The CDR3 DNA sequence: TGCGCCAGCAGCCGGACTAGCGGGATAGGAGATACGCAGTATTTT. It translates to CASSRTSGIGDTQYF.

CDR3 nucleotides: TGTGCCTCCCTTCCGACTAGCGGGAGTTACGAGCAGTACTTC. Its translation: CASLPTSGSYEQYF. The V call is TRBV30, the J call TRBJ2-7; 12 positions match TRBD2. The CDR3 totals 14 residues. CDR1 is GTSNPN, CDR2 SVGIG, per germline (reference sequence). The V segment lost 7 bases and the J segment 4 bases; nucleotides outside the gene matches: 8.

V and J are TRBV5-1 and TRBJ1-4; tentatively, D is TRBD1 (6 bases). The CDR3 contains 15 residues. Per the germline V gene, CDR1 is SGHRS and CDR2 is YFSETQ. Deletions cut 0 bases from V and 5 bases from J, with 11 bases between. The CDR3 DNA follows: TGCGCCAGCAGCTTGGTCGGGGGCGGAAATGAAAAACTGTTTTTT. Its translation is CASSLVGGGNEKLFF.

This sequence joins TRBV19 and TRBJ2-3; D may be TRBD1 or TRBD2 (5 bases each). V lost 4 bases to trimming and J lost 2 bases, with 22 bases between them. The germline V gene has CDR1 LNHDA and CDR2 SQIVND (reference sequence). The CDR3 is 18 residues long. Here the CDR3 reads CASSRGALAGLNTDTQYF. CDR3 coding DNA: TGTGCCAGTAGTAGGGGAGCGCTGGCAGGGCTGAACACAGATACGCAGTATTTT.

V is TRBV27 and J is TRBJ2-6, with TRBD2 identical over 7 bases. CDR3 length equals 17 residues. Trimming cost V 5 bases and J 0 bases; bases outside gene matches: 7. Per the germline V gene, CDR1 is MNHEY and CDR2 is SMNVEV (reference sequence). DNA of the CDR3: TGTGCCAGCAGTACACCAGCGGGGAACTCTGGGGCCAACGTCCTGACTTTC. This codes for CASSTPAGNSGANVLTF. Complete variable domain (other parts from reference TRBV27 and TRBJ2-6): EAQVTQNPRYLITVTGKKLTVTCSQNMNHEYMSWYRQDPGLGLRQIYYSMNVEVTDKGDVPEGYKVSRKEKRNFPLILESPSPNQTSLYFCASSTPAGNSGANVLTFGAGSRLTVL.

This clone was observed a few times. The rearrangement joins TRBV6-1 to TRBJ1-5; 8 nucleotides agree with TRBD1. The CDR3 covers 15 residues. Trimming removed 6 bases from V and 5 bases from J; junction bases left unmatched: 9. CDR1 MNHNS and CDR2 SASEGT come from the germline V gene. The CDR3 sequence is CASSLTGALDQPQHF. The CDR3 nucleotides read TGTGCCAGCAGCCTGACAGGGGCCCTCGATCAGCCCCAGCATTTT.

This sequence joins TRBV30 and TRBJ1-4; 7 bases fit TRBD1. The V and J ends lost 2 bases and 3 bases, in that order; junction bases with no gene match: 3. Germline V gene lookup returns CDR1 GTSNPN and CDR2 SVGIG (reference sequence). CDR3 length: 14 amino acids. CDR3 amino acids: CAWSRQGANEKLFF. Written as DNA, the CDR3 is TGTGCCTGGAGTCGACAGGGAGCTAATGAAAAACTGTTTTTT.

This clone was observed a few times. The rearrangement uses TRBV6-5 and TRBJ2-1; 11 positions match TRBD2. The V gene's germline CDR1 is MNHEY and CDR2 SVGAGI. V dropped 6 bases and J dropped 9; count of bases not matched to a gene: 10. The CDR3 extends over 15 amino acids. The CDR3 DNA follows: TGTGCCAGCAGCGCTCTAGCGGGAGGTGCCCGTGAGCAGTTCTTC. Residues: CASSALAGGAREQFF.

CDR3 in amino acids: CASSRGLAPGEFDEQFF. CDR3 DNA: TGTGCCAGCAGCAGGGGACTAGCTCCCGGGGAGTTCGATGAGCAGTTCTTC. This chain links TRBV7-9 with TRBJ2-1; 9 bases agree with TRBD2. The ends lost 5 bases at V and 8 bases at J; junction bases unmatched: 16. The CDR3 loop spans 17 amino acids. The germline V gene has CDR1 SEHNR and CDR2 FQNEAQ (reference sequence).

This clone is a singleton in its sample. This chain connects TRBV5-1 to TRBJ2-1; D remains unclear. Germline V lookup: CDR1 SGHRS, CDR2 YFSETQ. V shed 4 bases and J shed 8 bases, with 16 bases lying between them. The length of the CDR3 is 14 residues. The CDR3 region has the DNA TGCGCCAGCAGCCCCGCAGTACCCACCGATGAGCAGTTCTTC. Amino acid sequence: CASSPAVPTDEQFF.

J is TRBJ2-2 and V is TRBV9, with D possibly matching TRBD2 (5 bases). The CDR3 is made up of 16 amino acids. Per the germline V gene, CDR1 is SGDLS and CDR2 is YYNGEE. V was pared by 4 bases and J by 2 bases, with 15 bases between. The CDR3 DNA reads as TGTGCCAGCAGCCTATTGGACTGGTTTAACACCGGGGAGCTGTTTTTT. Its protein is CASSLLDWFNTGELFF.

The J gene is TRBJ2-7, the V gene TRBV7-8; D not resolved. The CDR3 sequence is 14 residues long. Trimming left V 1 base short and J 7 bases short, with 14 bases between. Per the germline V gene, CDR1 is SGHVS and CDR2 is FQNEAQ. The CDR3 loop is CASSLDSTAWEQYF. CDR3 DNA: TGTGCCAGCAGCTTAGACTCAACGGCCTGGGAGCAGTACTTC.

The chain joins TRBV6-5 to TRBJ1-1; a possible D gene is TRBD1 (6 bases). The CDR3 contains 14 residues. CDR1 MNHEY and CDR2 SVGAGI come from the germline V gene. Trimming took off 5 bases at V and 5 bases at J, with 15 bases between the two ends. In nucleotides, the CDR3 is TGTGCCAGCAGTCAACAGGGTATGTGGACTGAAGCTTTCTTT. Translation: CASSQQGMWTEAFF.

This clone has just one count. The chain links TRBV6-5 to TRBJ2-5; TRBD2 matches at 10 bases. The germline gives CDR1 MNHEY, CDR2 SVGAGI. The CDR3 totals 16 residues. Trimming removed 0 bases from V and 11 bases from J; junction bases left unmatched: 12. In nucleotides, the CDR3 is TGTGCCAGCAGTTACTCTCAGCGGGAGGGCCTGGGGGAGCAGTACTTC. This codes for CASSYSQREGLGEQYF.